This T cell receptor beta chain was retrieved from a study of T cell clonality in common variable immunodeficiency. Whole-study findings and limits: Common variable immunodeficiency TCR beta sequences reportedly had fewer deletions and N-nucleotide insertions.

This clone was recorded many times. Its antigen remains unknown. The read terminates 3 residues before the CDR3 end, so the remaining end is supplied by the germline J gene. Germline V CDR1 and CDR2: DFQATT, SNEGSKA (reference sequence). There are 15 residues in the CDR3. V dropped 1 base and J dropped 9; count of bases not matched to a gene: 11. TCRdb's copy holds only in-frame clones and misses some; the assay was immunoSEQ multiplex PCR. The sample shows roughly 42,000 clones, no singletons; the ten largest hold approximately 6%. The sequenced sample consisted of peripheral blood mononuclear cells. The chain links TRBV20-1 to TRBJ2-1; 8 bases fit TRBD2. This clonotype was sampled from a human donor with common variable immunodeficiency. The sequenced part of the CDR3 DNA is TGCAGTGCTAGAGGTCCAGCGGGAGCCCTCGGTGAG. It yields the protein CSARGPAGALGE. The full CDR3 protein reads CSARGPAGALGEQFF.